This T cell receptor beta chain was sequenced in a study of cytomegalovirus exposure and HLA in healthy donors. Overall study results and limits: It was found in a later analysis that first-cohort TCR clusters tended to co-occur in the 130 or so validation repertoires.

As for this clone: Its antigen remains unidentified.

The CDR3 loop spans 20 amino acids. Germline V CDR1 and CDR2: LGHNA, YSLEER. Trimming removed 3 bases from V and 1 base from J, with 22 bases in between. Clones were sequenced by immunoSEQ multiplex PCR, and TCRdb holds only the in-frame ones, with some missing. The table shows 110,000 to 150,000 clones, with roughly 86% occurring only once. The chain has TRBV4-3 and TRBJ1-6, with D possibly TRBD1 on 6 matching bases. The material sequenced was PBMCs. The TCR originated in a woman aged 25 to 39 in good health and CMV-seronegative. CDR3 sequence: CASSQGALGGSESYNSPLHF. CDR3 coding DNA: TGCGCCAGCAGCCAGGGGGCCTTAGGGGGTAGTGAATCCTATAATTCACCCCTCCACTTT.